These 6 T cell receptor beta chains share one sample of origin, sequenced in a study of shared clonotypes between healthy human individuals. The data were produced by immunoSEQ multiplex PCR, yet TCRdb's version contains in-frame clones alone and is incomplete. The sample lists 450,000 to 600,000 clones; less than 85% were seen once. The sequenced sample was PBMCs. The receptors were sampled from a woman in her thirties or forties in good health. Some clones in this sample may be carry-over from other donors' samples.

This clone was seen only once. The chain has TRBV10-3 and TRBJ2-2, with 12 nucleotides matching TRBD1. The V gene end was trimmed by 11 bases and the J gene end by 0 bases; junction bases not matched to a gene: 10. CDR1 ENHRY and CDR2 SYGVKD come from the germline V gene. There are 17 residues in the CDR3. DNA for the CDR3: TGTGCCTCCAACTCGGGACAGGGGGCGCCGAACACCGGGGAGCTGTTTTTT. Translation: CASNSGQGAPNTGELFF.

The chain's CDR3 is CTSSQGTSGMHPTHEQYF. The DNA of the CDR3 is TGCACCAGCAGCCAAGGGACTAGCGGGATGCACCCCACCCATGAGCAGTACTTC. The rearrangement links TRBV1 to TRBJ2-7; TRBD2, the table's D call, was not compared with the DNA. TRBV1 is a recognized pseudogene. The CDR3 length is 18 residues.

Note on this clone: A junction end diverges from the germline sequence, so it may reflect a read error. The CDR3 DNA is TGTGCCAGCAGCGTAGCACCGGGTCCCTCGCTGGGGAACACTGAAGCTTTCTTT. This gives the protein CASSVAPGPSLGNTEAFF. The rearrangement links TRBV7-8 to TRBJ1-1; D not resolved. This CDR3 has 18 residues. Per the germline V gene, CDR1 is SGHVS and CDR2 is FQNEAQ.

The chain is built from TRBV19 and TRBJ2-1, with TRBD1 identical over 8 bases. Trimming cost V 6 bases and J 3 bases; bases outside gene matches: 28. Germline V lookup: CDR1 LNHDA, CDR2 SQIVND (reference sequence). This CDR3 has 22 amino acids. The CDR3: CASSRGPKVAGLIVGDYNEQFF. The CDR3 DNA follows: TGTGCCAGTAGCAGGGGGCCCAAGGTTGCAGGCCTGATCGTGGGCGACTACAATGAGCAGTTCTTC. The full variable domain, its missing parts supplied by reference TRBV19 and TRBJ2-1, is DGGITQSPKYLFRKEGQNVTLSCEQNLNHDAMYWYRQDPGQGLRLIYYSQIVNDFQKGDIAEGYSVSREKKESFPLTVTSAQKNPTAFYLCASSRGPKVAGLIVGDYNEQFFGPGTRLTVL.

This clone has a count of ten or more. The CDR3: CSVATGRGNNQPQHF. The CDR3, as DNA: TGCAGCGTCGCGACAGGTAGAGGGAACAATCAGCCCCAGCATTTT. This chain connects TRBV29-1 to TRBJ1-5; TRBD1 might be the D (6 bases). This CDR3 region has 15 residues. V lost 6 bases and J lost 3, with 18 bases in between. The V gene's germline CDR1 is SQVTM and CDR2 ANQGSEA. The whole variable domain, filled in from reference TRBV29-1 and TRBJ1-5, reads SAVISQKPSRDICQRGTSLTIQCQVDSQVTMMFWYRQQPGQSLTLIATANQGSEATYESGFVIDKFPISRPNLTFSTLTVSNMSPEDSSIYLCSVATGRGNNQPQHFGDGTRLSIL.

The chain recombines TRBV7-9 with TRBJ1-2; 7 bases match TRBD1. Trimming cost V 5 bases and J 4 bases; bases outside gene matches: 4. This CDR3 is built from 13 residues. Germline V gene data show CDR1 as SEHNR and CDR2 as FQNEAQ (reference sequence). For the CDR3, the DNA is TGTGCCAGCAGCCCGGGACAGAGCTATGGCTACACCTTC. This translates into CASSPGQSYGYTF. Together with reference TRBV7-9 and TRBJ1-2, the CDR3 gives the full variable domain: DTGVSQNPRHKITKRGQNVTFRCDPISEHNRLYWYRQTLGQGPEFLTYFQNEAQLEKSRLLSDRFSAERPKGSFSTLEIQRTEQGDSAMYLCASSPGQSYGYTFGSGTRLTVV.